The present T cell receptor beta chain was sequenced within a study of blood T cell repertoires in COVID-19 (TCRdb year 2020). Context from the whole study: Collaborator samples came from the United States, Italy and Spain and covered acute and convalescent phases of COVID-19. The material from the prospective study consisted of cDNA or gDNA derived from T cells, B-cell-depleted T cells, or PBMCs. Subjects who had been exposed to COVID-19, were actively infected with it, or had recovered from it provided the deeply sampled blood TCRbeta repertoires that made up the dataset. The repertoires were released in a freely available public database meant as a resource for research on the immune response to SARS-CoV-2. The samples were drawn from the first 160 participants of the ongoing ImmuneRACE study and from under 1,500 subjects provided by 6 global collaborators. Nearly every sample came with metadata listing a de-identified subject ID, COVID-19 status, age in years and sex. HLA class I and class II types, where available, came from metadata supplied by the sample provider rather than from assay-based typing. The paper's findings and limits, for the study overall: Clinical and demographic metadata were provided uncurated, with the amount varying by source and participant.

TCRbeta CDR3 regions were amplified from genomic DNA using the immunoSEQ Assay, a bias-controlled multiplex PCR. The study's own analysis went as follows. Within the assay, amplification of reference gene primers was used to estimate how many nucleated cells each sample contained. To quantify the absolute abundance of each unique TCRbeta CDR3 rearrangement, sequence reads were collapsed and filtered. For each sample, productive Simpson clonality was calculated by taking the square root of Simpson's diversity index across productive rearrangements. Imported from immuneACCESS, the table was reduced by TCRdb to in-frame sequences with V and J called. These copies leave out some clones; in studies compared against another copy, an unresolved V gene accounts for under half, and the cause of the remainder is not known. V, J and clone size are taken as reported in that table, and D and trimming were inferred from the DNA itself. Present in this sample are some 230,000 clones, just under 85% of which were seen just once. In total, the top ten clones hold approximately 1.4% of the sample.

Enrolling through a virtual design, the prospective study's participants ranged in age from about 18 to 100 years and lived across 20 to 25 United States geographic areas. Cohort assignment in the prospective study relied on participant-reported clinical history from a screening survey and a study questionnaire. In the prospective study, mobile phlebotomists collected whole blood, serum and a nasopharyngeal or oropharyngeal swab from each participant. Participants in the prospective study had the option to provide additional blood draws and questionnaires over a roughly 2-month period. Prospective study blood samples were shipped either frozen or at room temperature before DNA extraction. On this clone: Its antigen is not yet known. No per-base quality is available; no much larger clone lies one base away.

Sequencing input: PBMCs or T cells enriched from blood (not recorded which). This clonotype was obtained from a woman aged 40 to 50 with acute COVID-19.

This receptor carries the CDR3 CATSSRDHLGGAFF. The DNA is as follows: TGTGCCACCAGCAGCAGGGATCACCTAGGAGGGGCTTTCTTT. In this chain, TRBV15 is recombined with TRBJ1-1; TRBD1 is a weak D gene call, 5 bases matching. Deletion took 3 bases off V and 11 bases off J, with a span of 19 bases between the germline ends. CDR1 and CDR2, looked up from the germline V gene (reference sequence), are LNHNV and YYDKDF. The CDR3 sequence holds 14 residues, the cysteine and phenylalanine included. Just the 42-base CDR3 DNA is kept, in frame starting at base 1. Where the CDR3 stops, the reference TRBV15 and TRBJ1-1 genes take over; the full variable domain is DAMVIQNPRYQVTQFGKPVTLSCSQTLNHNVMYWYQQKSSQAPKLLFHYYDKDFNNEADTPDNFQSRRPNTSFCFLDIRSPGLGDTAMYLCATSSRDHLGGAFFGQGTRLTVV.